This T cell receptor beta chain originates from a study of blood T cell repertoires in COVID-19. Study overall: Donors in the United States, Italy and Spain gave samples during acute or convalescent COVID-19. The cDNA or gDNA used as material had been derived from T cells, B-cell-depleted T cells, or PBMCs.

The germline V gene encodes CDR1 SNHLY and CDR2 FYNNEI. V lost 0 bases, J lost 5 bases, and 19 bases lay in between. CDR3 length equals 17 residues. Original data processing: Nucleated cell number was recorded as an estimate derived from reference gene primer amplification. Repertoires were generated with immunoSEQ multiplex PCR, while TCRdb's copy carries only in-frame clones and drops some. V and J calls and clone size are given by that table; D and trimming were obtained from the DNA. The sample carries about 62,000 clones, 70% to 90% recorded once. The TCR sequence derives from a woman in her sixties or seventies with acute or convalescent COVID-19. V is TRBV2 and J is TRBJ1-1; possible D gene TRBD1, 6 bases. Material: peripheral blood. The CDR3 sequence: CASSEAGLNREGTEAFF. The CDR3 region has the DNA TGTGCCAGCAGTGAAGCAGGACTTAACAGGGAAGGGACTGAAGCTTTCTTT.